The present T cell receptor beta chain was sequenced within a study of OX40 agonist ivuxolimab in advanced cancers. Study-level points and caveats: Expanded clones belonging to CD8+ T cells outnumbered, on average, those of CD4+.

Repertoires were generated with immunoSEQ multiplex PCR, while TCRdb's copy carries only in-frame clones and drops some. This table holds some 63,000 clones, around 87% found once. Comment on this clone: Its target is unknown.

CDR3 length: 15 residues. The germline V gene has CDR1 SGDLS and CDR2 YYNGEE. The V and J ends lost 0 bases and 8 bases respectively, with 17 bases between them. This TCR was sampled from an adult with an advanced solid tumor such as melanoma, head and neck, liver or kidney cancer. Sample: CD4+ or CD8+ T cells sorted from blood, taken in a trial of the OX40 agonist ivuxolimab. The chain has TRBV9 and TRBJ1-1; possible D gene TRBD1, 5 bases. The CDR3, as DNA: TGTGCCAGCAGCGTAGATAGTGGGGCACCTTTCGAAGCTTTCTTT. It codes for CASSVDSGAPFEAFF.